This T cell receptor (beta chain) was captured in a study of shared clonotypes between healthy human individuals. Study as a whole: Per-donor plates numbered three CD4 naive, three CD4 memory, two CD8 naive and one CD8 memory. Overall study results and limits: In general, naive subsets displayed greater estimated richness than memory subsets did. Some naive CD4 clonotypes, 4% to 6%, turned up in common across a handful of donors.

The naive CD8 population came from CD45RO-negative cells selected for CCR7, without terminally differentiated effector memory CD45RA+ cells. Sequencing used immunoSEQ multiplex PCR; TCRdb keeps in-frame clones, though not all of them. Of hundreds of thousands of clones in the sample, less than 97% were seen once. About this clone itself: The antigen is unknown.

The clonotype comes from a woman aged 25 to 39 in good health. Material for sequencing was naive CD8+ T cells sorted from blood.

CDR3 in DNA: TGTGCCAGCAGTGCTTCCTACGAGCAGTACTTC. Amino acid sequence: CASSASYEQYF. This rearrangement joins TRBV2 to TRBJ2-5; D ambiguous. The J call may be in error: the DNA end matches TRBJ2-7 better. Germline V gene data show CDR1 as SNHLY and CDR2 as FYNNEI. The CDR3 has 11 amino acids.